The 9 T cell receptor beta chains given below trace back to one sample, sequenced in a study of T cell repertoires in cytomegalovirus infection. One entry per CDR3 protein results from TCRdb running MiXCR on the reads. Here the sample spans about 490,000 distinct CDR3 sequences, more than 20% being singletons. The sequenced sample consisted of PBMCs. The receptor source for this set is a human donor in good health (CMV status not recorded). Some clones in this sample may be carry-over from other donors' samples.

V and J are TRBV18 and TRBJ2-1, with 8 nucleotides matching TRBD2. The V gene's germline CDR1 is KGHSH and CDR2 LQKENI. The CDR3 sequence is 17 residues long. The trim removed 3 bases at V and 4 bases at J, leaving 11 bases unmatched. The CDR3 DNA reads as TGTGCCAGCTCACCGGCTTTTTCGGGAGGGACTTACAATGAGCAGTTCTTC. Its protein product is CASSPAFSGGTYNEQFF.

The genes are TRBV9 and TRBJ1-1, with D hard to call. Between the trimmed V and J ends, which lost 0 bases and 0 bases, there was a span of 12 bases. CDR1 and CDR2 (germline): SGDLS, YYNGEE. The CDR3 contains 16 residues. CDR3 amino acids: CASSVGVRGMNTEAFF. The CDR3 coding sequence is TGTGCCAGCAGCGTAGGAGTCCGGGGAATGAACACTGAAGCTTTCTTT.

This clonotype was counted ten times or more. The chain recombines TRBV7-6 with TRBJ2-3; 8 bases line up with TRBD2. J gave up 2 bases and V 3 bases, and 4 bases lay outside the gene matches. The CDR3 sequence is 15 residues long. Germline V gives CDR1 SGHVS, CDR2 FNYEAQ. The CDR3: CASSFWTSFTDTQYF. The CDR3 DNA reads TGTGCCAGCAGCTTTTGGACTAGCTTCACAGATACGCAGTATTTT.

This clonotype appeared a few times. The rearrangement links TRBV6-2 or TRBV6-3 to TRBJ2-1; D may be TRBD2 (6 bases). This CDR3 is built from 13 residues. Trimming removed 8 bases from V and 10 bases from J, with 18 bases in between. Germline lookup yields CDR1 MNHEY and CDR2 SVGEGT. CDR3 sequence (DNA): TGTGCCAGCGCTCTAGGAGGGCCGGGGGAGCAGTTCTTC. Translating it yields CASALGGPGEQFF.

CDR3 sequence (DNA): TGTGCCAGCAGCTTTAGACTGGAAGATACGCAGTATTTT. This translates into CASSFRLEDTQYF. V and J are TRBV11-2 and TRBJ2-3; D not certain. This CDR3 is built from 13 residues. The V end lost 3 bases, the J end lost 5 bases, and 9 bases lay between the germline ends. Germline V gene lookup returns CDR1 SGHAT and CDR2 FQNNGV.

This clonotype has more than one count but fewer than ten. The CDR3 spells CATSDYTNSGANVLTF. For the CDR3, the DNA is TGTGCCACCAGTGATTACACGAACTCTGGGGCCAACGTCCTGACTTTC. The gene calls are TRBV24-1 and TRBJ2-6; D unresolved. The CDR3 length is 16 residues. CDR1 is KGHDR, CDR2 SFDVKD, per germline. V was pared by 2 bases and J by 0 bases, with 7 bases between.

The chain couples TRBV4-3 to TRBJ2-1, with D perhaps matching TRBD2 (6 bases). V lost 0 bases and J 7 bases, leaving 10 bases between the germline ends. Germline assignment: CDR1 LGHNA and CDR2 YSLEER. This CDR3 spans 14 amino acids. DNA for the CDR3: TGCGCCAGCAGCCAAGACCGGGACTGGAATGAGCAGTTCTTC. Amino acid sequence: CASSQDRDWNEQFF.

The chain employs TRBV7-6 and TRBJ2-1; D is perhaps TRBD2 (6 bases). This CDR3 is built from 15 residues. V lost 1 base to trimming and J lost 3 bases, with 10 bases between them. Germline V gene data show CDR1 as SGHVS and CDR2 as FNYEAQ. The CDR3 DNA reads as TGTGCCAGCAGCTTAGGACGGGAGAGCTACAATGAGCAGTTCTTC. It is translated as CASSLGRESYNEQFF.

This clonotype was seen a few times. The rearrangement links TRBV7-3 to TRBJ2-3; either TRBD1 or TRBD2 may supply D (5 bases each). Trimming stripped 5 bases from V and 0 bases from J, with 12 bases between. CDR3 size: 15 residues. Germline CDR1 SGHTA, CDR2 FQGTGA. The CDR3 spells CASSLRWDSTDTQYF. The CDR3 DNA is TGTGCCAGCAGCCTTCGGTGGGACAGCACAGATACGCAGTATTTT.